This paragraph covers one T cell receptor beta chain sequence. Its target is not known. Germline V gives CDR1 SGHTA, CDR2 FQGNSA. V was shortened by 7 bases and J by 4 bases, with 22 bases between the two germline ends. The CDR3 is 16 amino acids. Naive or memory CD4+ cells were cultured 1:1 with T cell-depleted PBMCs plus CEF. The data belong to a study of CD4 T cells in relation to SARS-CoV-2 and coronaviruses. On the study more broadly: ViraFEST: approximately 10-day antigen culture of PBMCs, then TCR beta CDR3 sequencing.

Clones were read by immunoSEQ multiplex PCR, and TCRdb kept only the in-frame ones, dropping some. The data hold 36,000 or so clones, with about three quarters observed a single time. Source material: memory CD4+ T cells from PBMCs, cultured in vitro. This chain uses TRBV7-2 with TRBJ1-2, with D tentatively TRBD1 (6 bases). This TCR was sampled from an adult with COVID-19. The CDR3 loop is CASTSEQQGRAYGYTF. CDR3 bases: TGTGCCAGCACCTCCGAACAACAGGGACGAGCCTATGGCTACACCTTC.